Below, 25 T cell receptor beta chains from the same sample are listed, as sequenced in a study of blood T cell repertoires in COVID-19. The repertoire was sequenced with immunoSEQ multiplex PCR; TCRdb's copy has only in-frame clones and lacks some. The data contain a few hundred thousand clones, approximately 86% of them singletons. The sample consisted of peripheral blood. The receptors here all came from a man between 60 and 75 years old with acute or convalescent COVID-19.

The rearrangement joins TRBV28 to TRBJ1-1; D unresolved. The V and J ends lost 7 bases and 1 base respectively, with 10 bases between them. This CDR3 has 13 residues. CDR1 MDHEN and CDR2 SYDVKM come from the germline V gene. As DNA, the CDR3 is TGTGCCAGCACGTGGCAGGCGAACACTGAAGCTTTCTTT. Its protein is CASTWQANTEAFF.

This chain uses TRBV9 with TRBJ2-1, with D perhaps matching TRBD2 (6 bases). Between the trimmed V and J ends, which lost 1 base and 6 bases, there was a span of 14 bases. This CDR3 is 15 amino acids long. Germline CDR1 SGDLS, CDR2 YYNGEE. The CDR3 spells CASSVSAGKFNEQFF. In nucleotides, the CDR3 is TGTGCCAGCAGCGTATCCGCGGGGAAGTTCAATGAGCAGTTCTTC.

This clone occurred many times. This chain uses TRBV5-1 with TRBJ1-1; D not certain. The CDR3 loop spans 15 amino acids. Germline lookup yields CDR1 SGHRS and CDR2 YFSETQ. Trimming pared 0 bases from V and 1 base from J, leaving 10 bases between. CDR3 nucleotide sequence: TGCGCCAGCAGCTTGGAACCAGGCAGGAACACTGAAGCTTTCTTT. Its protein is CASSLEPGRNTEAFF.

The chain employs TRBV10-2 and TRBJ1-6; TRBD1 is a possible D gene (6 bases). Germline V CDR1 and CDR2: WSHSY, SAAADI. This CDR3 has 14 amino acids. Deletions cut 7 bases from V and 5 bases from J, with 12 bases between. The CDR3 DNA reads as TGCGCCAGCATCGACAGGCCTAATAATTCACCCCTCCACTTT. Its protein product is CASIDRPNNSPLHF.

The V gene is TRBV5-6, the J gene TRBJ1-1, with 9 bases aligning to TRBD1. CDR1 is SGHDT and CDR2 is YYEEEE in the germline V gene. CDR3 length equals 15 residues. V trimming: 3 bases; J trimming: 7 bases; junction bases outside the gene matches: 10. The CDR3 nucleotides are TGTGCCAGCAGCTCAAGCCGGGACAGGGTCAGTGAAGCTTTCTTT. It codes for CASSSSRDRVSEAFF. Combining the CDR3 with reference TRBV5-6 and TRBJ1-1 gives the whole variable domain DAGVTQSPTHLIKTRGQQVTLRCSPKSGHDTVSWYQQALGQGPQFIFQYYEEEERQRGNFPDRFSGHQFPNYSSELNVNALLLGDSALYLCASSSSRDRVSEAFFGQGTRLTVV.

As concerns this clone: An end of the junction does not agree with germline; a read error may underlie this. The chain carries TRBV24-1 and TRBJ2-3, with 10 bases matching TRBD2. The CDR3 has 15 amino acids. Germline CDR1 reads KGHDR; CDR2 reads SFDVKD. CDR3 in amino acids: CATSVPSGGADTQYF. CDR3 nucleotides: TGTGCCACAAGTGTACCCAGCGGGGGGGCAGATACGCAGTATTTT.

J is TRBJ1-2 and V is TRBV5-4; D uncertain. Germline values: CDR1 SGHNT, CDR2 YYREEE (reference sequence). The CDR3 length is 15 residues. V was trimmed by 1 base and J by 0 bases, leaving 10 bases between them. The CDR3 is CASSLMAGANYGYTF. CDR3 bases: TGTGCCAGCAGCTTGATGGCAGGTGCTAACTATGGCTACACCTTC.

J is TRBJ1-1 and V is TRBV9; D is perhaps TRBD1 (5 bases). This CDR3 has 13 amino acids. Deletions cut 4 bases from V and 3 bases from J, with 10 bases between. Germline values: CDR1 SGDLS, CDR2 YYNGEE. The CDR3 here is CASSRGLDTEAFF. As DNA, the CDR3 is TGTGCCAGCAGCAGGGGATTAGACACTGAAGCTTTCTTT. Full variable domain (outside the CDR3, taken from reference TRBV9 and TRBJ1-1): DSGVTQTPKHLITATGQRVTLRCSPRSGDLSVYWYQQSLDQGLQFLIQYYNGEERAKGNILERFSAQQFPDLHSELNLSSLELGDSALYFCASSRGLDTEAFFGQGTRLTVV.

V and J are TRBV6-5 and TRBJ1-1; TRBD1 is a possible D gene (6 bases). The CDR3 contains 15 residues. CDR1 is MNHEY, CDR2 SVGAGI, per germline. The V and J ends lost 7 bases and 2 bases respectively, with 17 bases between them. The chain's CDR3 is CASTSQGGGNTEAFF. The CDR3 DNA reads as TGTGCCAGCACCTCACAGGGAGGGGGAAACACTGAAGCTTTCTTT.

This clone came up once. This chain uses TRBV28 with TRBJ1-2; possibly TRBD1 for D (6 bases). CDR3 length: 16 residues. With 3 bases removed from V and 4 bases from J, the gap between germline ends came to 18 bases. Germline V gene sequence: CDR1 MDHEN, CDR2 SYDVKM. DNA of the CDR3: TGTGCCAGCAGTTTCGGGGGGCGAAACCTTAGCTATGGCTACACCTTC. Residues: CASSFGGRNLSYGYTF.

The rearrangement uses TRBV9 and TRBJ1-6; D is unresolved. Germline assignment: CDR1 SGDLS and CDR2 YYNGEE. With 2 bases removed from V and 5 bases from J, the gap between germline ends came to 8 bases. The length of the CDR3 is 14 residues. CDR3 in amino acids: CASSVRVDNSPLHF. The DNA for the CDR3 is TGTGCCAGCAGCGTGCGGGTAGATAATTCACCCCTCCACTTT.

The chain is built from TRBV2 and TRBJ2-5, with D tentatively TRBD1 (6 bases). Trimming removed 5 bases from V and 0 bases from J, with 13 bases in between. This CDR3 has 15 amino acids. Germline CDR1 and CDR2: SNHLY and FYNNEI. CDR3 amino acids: CASSPRTAYQETQYF. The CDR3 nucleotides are TGTGCCAGCAGTCCTCGGACAGCATACCAAGAGACCCAGTACTTC.

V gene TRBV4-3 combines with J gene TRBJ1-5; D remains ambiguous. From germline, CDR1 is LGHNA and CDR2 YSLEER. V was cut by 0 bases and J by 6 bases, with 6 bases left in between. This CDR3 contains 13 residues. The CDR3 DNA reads TGCGCCAGCAGCCAAGATCGCGGTCAGCCCCAGCATTTT. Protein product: CASSQDRGQPQHF.

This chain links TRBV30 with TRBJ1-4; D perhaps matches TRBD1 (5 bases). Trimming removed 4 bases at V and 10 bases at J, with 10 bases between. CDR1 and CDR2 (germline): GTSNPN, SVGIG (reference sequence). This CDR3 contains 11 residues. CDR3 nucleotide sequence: TGTGCCTGGACCGGCGGGGGAAAACTGTTTTTT. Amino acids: CAWTGGGKLFF.

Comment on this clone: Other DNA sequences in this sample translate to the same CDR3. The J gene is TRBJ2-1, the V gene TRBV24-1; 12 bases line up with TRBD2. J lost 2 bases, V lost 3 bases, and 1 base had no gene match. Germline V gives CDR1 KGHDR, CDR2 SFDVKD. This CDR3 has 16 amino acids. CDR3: CATSDPSGGAYNEQFF. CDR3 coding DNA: TGTGCCACCAGTGATCCTAGCGGGGGGGCCTACAATGAGCAGTTCTTC.

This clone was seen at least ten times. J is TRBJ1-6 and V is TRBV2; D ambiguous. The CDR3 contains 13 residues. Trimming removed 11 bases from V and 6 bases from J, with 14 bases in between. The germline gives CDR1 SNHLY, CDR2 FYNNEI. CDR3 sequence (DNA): TGTGCCGGTCGTGTGGAGATTAATTCACCCCTCCACTTT. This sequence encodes CAGRVEINSPLHF.

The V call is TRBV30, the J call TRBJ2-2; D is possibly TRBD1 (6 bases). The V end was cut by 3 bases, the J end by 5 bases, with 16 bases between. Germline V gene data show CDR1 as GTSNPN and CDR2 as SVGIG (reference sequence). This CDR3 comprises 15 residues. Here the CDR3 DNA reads TGTGCCTGGAGAGACAGGTCGAGAATAACCGGGGAGCTGTTTTTT. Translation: CAWRDRSRITGELFF.

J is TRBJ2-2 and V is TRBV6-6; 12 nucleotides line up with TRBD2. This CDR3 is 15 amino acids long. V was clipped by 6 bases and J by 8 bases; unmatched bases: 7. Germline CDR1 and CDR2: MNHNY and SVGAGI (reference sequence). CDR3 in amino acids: CASRITSGGPGELFF. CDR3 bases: TGTGCCAGCAGGATAACTAGCGGGGGGCCTGGGGAGCTGTTTTTT.

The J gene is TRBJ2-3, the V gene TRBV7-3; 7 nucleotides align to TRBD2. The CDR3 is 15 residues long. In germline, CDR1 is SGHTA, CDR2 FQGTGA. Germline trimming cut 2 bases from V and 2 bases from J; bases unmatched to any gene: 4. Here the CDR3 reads CASSLARDYTDTQYF. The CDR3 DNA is TGTGCCAGCAGCTTAGCCCGGGACTACACAGATACGCAGTATTTT.

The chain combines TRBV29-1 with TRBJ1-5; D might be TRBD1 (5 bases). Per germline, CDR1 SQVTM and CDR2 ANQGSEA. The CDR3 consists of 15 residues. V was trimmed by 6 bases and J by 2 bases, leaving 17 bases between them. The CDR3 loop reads CSVEGPRRGNQPQHF. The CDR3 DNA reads TGCAGCGTCGAGGGGCCCAGGAGGGGCAATCAGCCCCAGCATTTT.

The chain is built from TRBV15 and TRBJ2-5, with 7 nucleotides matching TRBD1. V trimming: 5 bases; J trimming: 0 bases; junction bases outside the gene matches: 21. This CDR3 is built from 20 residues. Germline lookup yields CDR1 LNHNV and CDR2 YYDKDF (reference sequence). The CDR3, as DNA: TGTGCCACCAGCGGCGGCGGATGGACAGGACCACCCAATTACCAAGAGACCCAGTACTTC. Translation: CATSGGGWTGPPNYQETQYF.

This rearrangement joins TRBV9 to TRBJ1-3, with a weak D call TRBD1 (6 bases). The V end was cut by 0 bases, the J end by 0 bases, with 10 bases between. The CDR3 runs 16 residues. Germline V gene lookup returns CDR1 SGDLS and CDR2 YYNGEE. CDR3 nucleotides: TGTGCCAGCAGCGTAGTTGGGGGCAACTCTGGAAACACCATATATTTT. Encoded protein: CASSVVGGNSGNTIYF. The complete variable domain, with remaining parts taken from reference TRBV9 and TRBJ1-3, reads DSGVTQTPKHLITATGQRVTLRCSPRSGDLSVYWYQQSLDQGLQFLIQYYNGEERAKGNILERFSAQQFPDLHSELNLSSLELGDSALYFCASSVVGGNSGNTIYFGEGSWLTVV.

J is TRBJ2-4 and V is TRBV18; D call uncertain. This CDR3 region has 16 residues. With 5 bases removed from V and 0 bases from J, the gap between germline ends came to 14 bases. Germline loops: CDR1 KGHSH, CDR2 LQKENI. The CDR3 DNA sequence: TGTGCCAGCTCATCGCCCTCCCAGATAGCCAAAAACATTCAGTACTTC. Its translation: CASSSPSQIAKNIQYF.

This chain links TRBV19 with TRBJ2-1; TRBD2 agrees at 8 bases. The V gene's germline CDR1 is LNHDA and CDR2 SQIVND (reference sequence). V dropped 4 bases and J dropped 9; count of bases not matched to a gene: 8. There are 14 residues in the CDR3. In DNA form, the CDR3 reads TGTGCCAGTAGTAGGACGGGACTAGTAAGTGAGCAGTTCTTC. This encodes CASSRTGLVSEQFF.

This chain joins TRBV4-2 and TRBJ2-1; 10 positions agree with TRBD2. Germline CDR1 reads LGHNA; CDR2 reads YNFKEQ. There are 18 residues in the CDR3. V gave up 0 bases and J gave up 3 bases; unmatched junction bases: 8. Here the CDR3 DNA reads TGTGCCAGCAGCCAAGAAAGTGATAGCGGGGGGCACTACAATGAGCAGTTCTTC. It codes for CASSQESDSGGHYNEQFF.